This T cell receptor (beta chain) was documented in a study of identical twins. Study observations and caveats: Models predicted less out-of-frame TCR alpha sharing in monozygotic twins than was found.

The V gene's germline CDR1 is SQVTM and CDR2 ANQGSEA. This CDR3 spans 12 amino acids. Template switching, a step in the protocol, added a universal primer site, and cDNA carried unique molecular identifiers. From the 5' RACE reads, TCRdb called clonotypes with MiXCR, one entry per CDR3 protein. Among some 630,000 distinct CDR3 sequences listed, under 8.5% were seen once. As for this clonotype: Its antigen is not identified. Compared with germline, one end of the junction differs, possibly owing to a read error.

This sample also belongs to another study, concerning yellow fever vaccine responses in identical twins.

The gene calls are TRBV29-1 and TRBJ1-4; 8 bases are a match to TRBD1. The sample taken for sequencing was PBMCs. This receptor was taken from a woman between 18 and 30 years old in good health. This chain's CDR3 is CSVEEGWDRILF. The CDR3 DNA reads TGCAGCGTTGAAGAAGGTTGGGACAGGATACTTTTT. The whole variable domain, remainder taken from reference TRBV29-1 and TRBJ1-4, is SAVISQKPSRDICQRGTSLTIQCQVDSQVTMMFWYRQQPGQSLTLIATANQGSEATYESGFVIDKFPISRPNLTFSTLTVSNMSPEDSSIYLCSVEEGWDRILFGSGTQLSVL.